These 16 T cell receptor beta chains came from one sample sequenced in a study of T-cell memory formation after mild COVID-19. TCRdb recomputed calls from the 5' RACE reads with MiXCR, one row per CDR3 protein. The sample contains more than 250,000 distinct CDR3 sequences, about 17% of which appear only once. Sequences were obtained from PBMCs or a T cell subset sorted from them (not recorded which). The receptors stem from a man between 18 and 35 years old who had mild COVID-19 (a few samples of this study predate the infection). Cell type and time point are not known.

This clonotype turned up a few times. V and J are TRBV7-2 and TRBJ2-3; D possibly corresponds to TRBD2 (7 bases). From germline, CDR1 is SGHTA and CDR2 FQGNSA. This CDR3 spans 17 amino acids. The ends were cut back, 2 bases at V and 7 bases at J, with 22 bases in the middle. The CDR3 is CASSLPAGAPYMHTQYF. In DNA form, the CDR3 reads TGTGCCAGCAGCTTACCGGCGGGGGCCCCGTACATGCATACGCAGTATTTT. The variable domain in full, completed from reference TRBV7-2 and TRBJ2-3, reads GAGVSQSPSNKVTEKGKDVELRCDPISGHTALYWYRQSLGQGLEFLIYFQGNSAPDKSGLPSDRFSAERTGGSVSTLTIQRTQQEDSAVYLCASSLPAGAPYMHTQYFGPGTRLTVL.

This rearrangement joins TRBV12-3 or TRBV12-4 to TRBJ2-6; D unclear. The CDR3 is 13 amino acids. Trimming pared 6 bases from V and 0 bases from J, leaving 3 bases between. The CDR3 nucleotides are TGTGCCAGCAGGAACTCTGGGGCCAACGTCCTGACTTTC. Encoded protein: CASRNSGANVLTF.

This clonotype was observed a handful of times. The rearrangement uses TRBV5-1 and TRBJ2-3; D is uncertain. The length of the CDR3 is 13 residues. Germline loops: CDR1 SGHRS, CDR2 YFSETQ. V was trimmed by 4 bases and J by 5 bases, leaving 11 bases between them. The CDR3 region has the DNA TGCGCCAGCAGCCGAACGGCCAAAGATACGCAGTATTTT. This sequence encodes CASSRTAKDTQYF.

The CDR3 bases are TGTGCCAGCAGCGCTCCGGGACAGACAGACACCGGGGAGCTGTTTTTT. Its translation is CASSAPGQTDTGELFF. The V and J genes are TRBV9 and TRBJ2-2; 7 bases are shared with TRBD1. Germline V gives CDR1 SGDLS, CDR2 YYNGEE. V dropped 3 bases and J dropped 3; count of bases not matched to a gene: 8. This CDR3 region has 16 residues. The whole variable domain, filled in from reference TRBV9 and TRBJ2-2, reads DSGVTQTPKHLITATGQRVTLRCSPRSGDLSVYWYQQSLDQGLQFLIQYYNGEERAKGNILERFSAQQFPDLHSELNLSSLELGDSALYFCASSAPGQTDTGELFFGEGSRLTVL.

This clonotype was recorded a few times. The chain links TRBV7-2 to TRBJ2-5, with D perhaps matching TRBD2 (7 bases). The V and J ends lost 4 bases and 5 bases respectively, with 20 bases between them. The germline V gene encodes CDR1 SGHTA and CDR2 FQGNSA. The CDR3 is 16 residues long. CDR3 sequence: CASSSGLGGARETQYF. CDR3 nucleotides: TGTGCCAGCAGCTCGGGTTTGGGGGGGGCTCGGGAGACCCAGTACTTC.

The table lists this clonotype with a count of one. The chain couples TRBV12-3 or TRBV12-4 to TRBJ2-2; D gene uncertain. Trimming took 6 bases from V and 6 from J, leaving 14 bases between them. The CDR3 covers 14 residues. As DNA, the CDR3 is TGTGCCAGCAGCAGTTTAGTATTCTCCGGGGAGCTGTTTTTT. Translated: CASSSLVFSGELFF.

This clonotype was seen a handful of times. The junction shows a germline mismatch at one end, possibly a read error. This sequence joins TRBV7-8 and TRBJ2-5, with TRBD2 matching over 10 bases. CDR3 length: 15 amino acids. Germline V lookup: CDR1 SGHVS, CDR2 FQNEAQ. CDR3 residues: CASSLGSGGSQAIGF. Written as DNA, the CDR3 is TGTGCCAGCAGCTTAGGTAGCGGGGGGTCCCAAGCTATTGGCTTC.

This clonotype was seen a handful of times. CDR3 sequence (DNA): TGTGCCAGCAAGCGGGTTCCACAAGAGACCCAGTACTTC. Its protein product is CASKRVPQETQYF. The J gene is TRBJ2-5, the V gene TRBV12-3 or TRBV12-4; D is perhaps TRBD2 (6 bases). CDR3 length equals 13 residues. The V and J ends lost 7 bases and 2 bases respectively, with 11 bases between them.

The rearrangement uses TRBV5-6 and TRBJ2-1; D might be TRBD2 (5 bases). The germline CDR1 and CDR2 sequences are SGHDT and YYEEEE. The CDR3 contains 15 residues. Trimming left V 4 bases short and J 8 bases short, with 19 bases between. The CDR3 DNA reads as TGTGCCAGCAGCACCCCGGGAAGCACGGGCGATGAGCAGTTCTTC. It encodes CASSTPGSTGDEQFF.

This sequence joins TRBV29-1 and TRBJ1-4; D gene unclear. V lost 4 bases to trimming and J lost 7 bases, with 13 bases between them. The CDR3 covers 13 residues. Germline V lookup: CDR1 SQVTM, CDR2 ANQGSEA. The CDR3 nucleotides are TGCAGCGTTGTGAAGGGAATTGGTGAAAAACTGTTTTTT. It is translated as CSVVKGIGEKLFF.

A few counts support this clonotype. V and J are TRBV5-1 and TRBJ2-2, with unresolved D. Between the trimmed V and J ends, which lost 1 base and 4 bases, there was a span of 8 bases. Per germline, CDR1 SGHRS and CDR2 YFSETQ. CDR3 length equals 14 residues. This CDR3 is CASSLIRATGELFF. For the CDR3, the DNA is TGCGCCAGCAGCTTGATTAGGGCCACCGGGGAGCTGTTTTTT.

In this sample, this clonotype turned up a few times. V gene TRBV5-1 combines with J gene TRBJ2-7; 8 bases are a match to TRBD1. This CDR3 spans 14 amino acids. The V segment lost 0 bases and the J segment 3 bases; nucleotides outside the gene matches: 2. Germline assignment: CDR1 SGHRS and CDR2 YFSETQ. The CDR3 reads CASSLGGQVYEQYF. In nucleotides, the CDR3 is TGCGCCAGCAGCTTGGGGGGACAGGTCTACGAGCAGTACTTC.

The sample holds a few counts of this clonotype. This chain links TRBV18 with TRBJ1-1; the D gene is possibly TRBD1 (5 bases). This CDR3 has 13 amino acids. Germline V gene lookup returns CDR1 KGHSH and CDR2 LQKENI. Trimming shortened V by 3 bases and J by 5 bases, and 10 bases separated the two germline ends. CDR3 coding DNA: TGTGCCAGCTCACCGTCCAGGGAGACTGAAGCTTTCTTT. Its translation is CASSPSRETEAFF.

V gene TRBV5-1 combines with J gene TRBJ2-1; D is perhaps TRBD2 (6 bases). This CDR3 contains 15 residues. V lost 3 bases and J 6 bases, leaving 16 bases between the germline ends. Germline V CDR1 and CDR2: SGHRS, YFSETQ. The CDR3 DNA is TGCGCCAGCAGCTCGGGACTCGACGAGGGCAATGAGCAGTTCTTC. Translated: CASSSGLDEGNEQFF. Full variable domain (rest looked up from reference TRBV5-1 and TRBJ2-1): KAGVTQTPRYLIKTRGQQVTLSCSPISGHRSVSWYQQTPGQGLQFLFEYFSETQRNKGNFPGRFSGRQFSNSRSEMNVSTLELGDSALYLCASSSGLDEGNEQFFGPGTRLTVL.

In this sample, this clonotype turned up a few times. The chain has TRBV4-3 and TRBJ2-3; D unresolved. The CDR3 totals 15 residues. Germline CDR1 reads LGHNA; CDR2 reads YSLEER. Trimming took off 0 bases at V and 4 bases at J, with 11 bases between the two ends. For the CDR3, the DNA is TGCGCCAGCAGCCAAGAAGGACGGCCTTCAGATACGCAGTATTTT. Its protein product is CASSQEGRPSDTQYF.

The chain combines TRBV9 with TRBJ1-2; D gene uncertain. Germline CDR1 SGDLS, CDR2 YYNGEE. The CDR3 is 14 amino acids. With 3 bases removed from V and 4 bases from J, the gap between germline ends came to 13 bases. For the CDR3, the DNA is TGTGCCAGCAGCGCGGACCTGGAGGCCTATGGCTACACCTTC. Translation gives CASSADLEAYGYTF.